A single T cell receptor (beta chain) is shown here with its context. Its target is unknown. These data come from a study of cytomegalovirus exposure and HLA in healthy donors. Study-level background: The early release's HLA-typed donors yielded 65 million to 85 million unique TCRs.

The PCR used 60 Vbeta and 13 Jbeta primers. Produced via immunoSEQ multiplex PCR; TCRdb's table is partial and in-frame only. This table has under 110,000 clones, 65% to 75% appearing once. Study-level findings and limits: Most of the TCR beta V segments (in an earlier analysis) were productive either about 90% or about 30% of the time.

CDR1 is GTSNPN, CDR2 SVGIG, per germline (reference sequence). J lost 6 bases, V lost 3 bases, and 7 bases had no gene match. This CDR3 is 13 amino acids long. Input material: PBMCs. This receptor was obtained from a woman between 35 and 50 years old in good health and CMV-seronegative. The J gene is TRBJ2-7, the V gene TRBV30; 8 nucleotides align to TRBD1. The CDR3 sequence is CAWSPTGVGEQYF. For the CDR3, the DNA is TGTGCCTGGAGCCCGACAGGGGTGGGCGAGCAGTACTTC.